The clone carrying this T cell receptor beta chain is medium-sized (0.01 to 0.1%). Antigen: not known. Study-level points and caveats: Greatest tumor Treg TCR overlap was with tumor naive CD4+ cells. In terms of TCR gene usage, tumor memory CD4+ T cells clustered together with blood and lymph node memory CD4+ cells, as well as with lymph node naive CD4+ cells. The larger-cohort validation was restricted to a single TCR beta V-J rearrangement rather than whole repertoires.

The CDR3 contains 11 residues. The V and J ends lost 11 bases and 8 bases respectively, with 13 bases between them. The germline V gene encodes CDR1 SGHTA and CDR2 FQGTGA. Semi-nested PCR with Nested Universal Primer A followed constant-region reverse priming of full-length variable regions. One entry per CDR3 protein results from TCRdb running MiXCR on the 5' RACE reads. The sample lists approximately 8,600 distinct CDR3 sequences, approximately 15% seen once, with 3.5% in the top ten. Sequencing was carried out using memory CD4+ T cells sorted from blood. Subset denoted: memory CD4+ T cells, CD4+CD45RO+CD25-. V gene TRBV7-3 combines with J gene TRBJ2-1, with D uncertain. The TCR originated in a female donor with breast cancer. The CDR3 reads CASGVGDEQFF. The CDR3, as DNA: TGTGCCTCCGGAGTCGGCGATGAGCAGTTCTTC.